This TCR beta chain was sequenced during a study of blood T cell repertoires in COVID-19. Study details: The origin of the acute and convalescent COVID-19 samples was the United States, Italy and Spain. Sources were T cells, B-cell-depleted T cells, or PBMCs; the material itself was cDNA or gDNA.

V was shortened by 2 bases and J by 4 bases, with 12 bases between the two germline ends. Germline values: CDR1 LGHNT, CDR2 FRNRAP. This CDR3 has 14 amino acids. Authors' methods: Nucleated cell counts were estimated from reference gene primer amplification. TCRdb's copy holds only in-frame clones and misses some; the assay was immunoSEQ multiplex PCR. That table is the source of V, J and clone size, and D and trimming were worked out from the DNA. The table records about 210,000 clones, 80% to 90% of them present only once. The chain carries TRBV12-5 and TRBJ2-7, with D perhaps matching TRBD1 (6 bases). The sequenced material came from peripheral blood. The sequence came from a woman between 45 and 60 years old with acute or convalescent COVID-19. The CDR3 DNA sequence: TGTGCTAGTGGTTTGCTTGGGACAACGTACGAGCAGTACTTC. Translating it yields CASGLLGTTYEQYF.